The T cell receptor (beta chain) described here comes from a study of tumor-infiltrating lymphocytes in primary liver carcinoma. Study-level background: Spanning 4.2 to 10 cm, the tumors were T1-T3 N0M0. Overall study findings and caveats: Representation across all five tumor regions was limited to only about 7.5-25% of top clones.

For each extraction, RNA and DNA were obtained together from about 21-30 mg of unsorted bulk tissue. V lost 1 base and J lost 8, with 11 bases in between. In germline, CDR1 is SGHAT, CDR2 FQNNGV. The CDR3 is made up of 13 amino acids. Making TCR beta cDNA involved around 510 ng total RNA and a constant-region primer. For TCR beta, libraries were produced by three nested multiplex PCR rounds using slightly modified ARM-PCR. Amplification in the first two PCR rounds was performed using TRBV1-TRBV30 forward primers and a C-beta reverse primer for approximately 10 cycles each. MiXCR was run by TCRdb on the multiplex PCR reads, yielding one entry per CDR3 protein. The sample lists 55,000 or so distinct CDR3 sequences, 70% to 85% occurring once. On this clonotype itself: The antigen remains unidentified. Since no conserved phenylalanine or tryptophan closes the CDR3, a read error is the likely cause.

This chain uses TRBV11-2 with TRBJ1-2; no firm D call. The sample was liver tumor tissue from sampling region 2. The subset is: tumor region T2, inferior pole. This TCR came from a man in his forties or fifties with primary liver carcinoma and hepatitis B virus infection. The CDR3 bases are TGTGCCAGCAGCTTAGTATCCGTCTACGGCTACACCTTA. Translated: CASSLVSVYGYTL.